This T cell receptor (beta chain) derives from a study of blood T cell repertoires in COVID-19. Sequencing used immunoSEQ multiplex PCR; TCRdb keeps in-frame clones, though not all of them. The sample yields 75,000 to 100,000 clones, approximately 78% seen once. This CDR3 is built from 13 residues. Trimming stripped 2 bases from V and 7 bases from J, with 8 bases between. CDR1 is WSHSY, CDR2 SAAADI, per germline. The chain combines TRBV10-2 with TRBJ2-2, with D hard to call. The TCR sequence derives from a man aged 45-65 years with active or convalescent COVID-19. The specimen sequenced was peripheral blood. The CDR3: CASSEQNGGELFF. In DNA form, the CDR3 reads TGCGCCAGCAGTGAGCAAAACGGCGGGGAGCTGTTTTTT.